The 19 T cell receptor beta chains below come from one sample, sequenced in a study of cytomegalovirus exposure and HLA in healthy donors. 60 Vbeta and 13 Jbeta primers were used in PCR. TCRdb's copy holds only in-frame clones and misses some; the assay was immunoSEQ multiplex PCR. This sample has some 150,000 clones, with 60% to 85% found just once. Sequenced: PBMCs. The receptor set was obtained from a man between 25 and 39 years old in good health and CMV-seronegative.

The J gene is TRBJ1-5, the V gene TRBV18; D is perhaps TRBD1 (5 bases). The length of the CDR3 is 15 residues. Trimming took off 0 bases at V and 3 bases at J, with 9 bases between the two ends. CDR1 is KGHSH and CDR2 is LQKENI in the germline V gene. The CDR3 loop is CASSPPGPYNQPQHF. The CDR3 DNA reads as TGTGCCAGCTCACCACCGGGGCCATACAATCAGCCCCAGCATTTT. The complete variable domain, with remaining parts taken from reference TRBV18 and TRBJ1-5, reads NAGVMQNPRHLVRRRGQEARLRCSPMKGHSHVYWYRQLPEEGLKFMVYLQKENIIDESGMPKERFSAEFPKEGPSILRIQQVVRGDSAAYFCASSPPGPYNQPQHFGDGTRLSIL.

The CDR3 sequence is CASSAQVTYGYTF. CDR3 DNA: TGTGCCAGCAGTGCACAGGTGACCTATGGCTACACCTTC. The J gene is TRBJ1-2, the V gene TRBV2; tentative D call: TRBD1 (5 bases). The CDR3 runs 13 residues. Germline assignment: CDR1 SNHLY and CDR2 FYNNEI. V lost 4 bases and J 4 bases, leaving 10 bases between the germline ends.

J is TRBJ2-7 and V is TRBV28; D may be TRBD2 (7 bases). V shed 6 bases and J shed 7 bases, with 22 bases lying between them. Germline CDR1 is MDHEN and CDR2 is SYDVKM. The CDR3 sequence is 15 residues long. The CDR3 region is CASSRRGGAGEEQYF. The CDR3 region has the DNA TGTGCCAGCAGCCGGAGGGGGGGGGCAGGTGAGGAGCAGTACTTC.

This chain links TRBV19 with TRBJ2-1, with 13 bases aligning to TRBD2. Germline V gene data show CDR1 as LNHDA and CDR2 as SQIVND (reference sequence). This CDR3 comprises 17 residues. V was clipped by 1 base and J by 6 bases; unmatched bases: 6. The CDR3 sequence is CASSIGVGLAGFNEQFF. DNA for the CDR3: TGTGCCAGTAGTATAGGTGTGGGACTAGCGGGATTCAATGAGCAGTTCTTC.

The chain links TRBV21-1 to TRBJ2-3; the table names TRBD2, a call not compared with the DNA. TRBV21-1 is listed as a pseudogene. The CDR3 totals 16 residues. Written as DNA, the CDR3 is TGTGCCAGCAGCCGAGGGACTAGCGGGGGAACAGATACGCAGTATTTT. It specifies CASSRGTSGGTDTQYF.

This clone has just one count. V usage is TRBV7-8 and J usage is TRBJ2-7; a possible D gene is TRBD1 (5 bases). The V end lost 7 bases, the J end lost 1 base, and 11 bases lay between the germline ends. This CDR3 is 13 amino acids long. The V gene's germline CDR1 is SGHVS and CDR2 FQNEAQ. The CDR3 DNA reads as TGTGCCAGCACCCTGACAGTTTCCTACGAGCAGTACTTC. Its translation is CASTLTVSYEQYF. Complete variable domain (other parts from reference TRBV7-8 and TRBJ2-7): GAGVSQSPRYKVAKRGQDVALRCDPISGHVSLFWYQQALGQGPEFLTYFQNEAQLDKSGLPSDRFFAERPEGSVSTLKIQRTQQEDSAVYLCASTLTVSYEQYFGPGTRLTVT.

The CDR3 DNA follows: TGTGCCAGCAGTTCAACCCGCGGGCACGAGCAGTACTTC. As protein: CASSSTRGHEQYF. This sequence joins TRBV7-6 and TRBJ2-7; possible D gene TRBD2, 5 bases. CDR3 length: 13 amino acids. Trimming shortened V by 6 bases and J by 5 bases, and 14 bases separated the two germline ends. Germline assignment: CDR1 SGHVS and CDR2 FNYEAQ.

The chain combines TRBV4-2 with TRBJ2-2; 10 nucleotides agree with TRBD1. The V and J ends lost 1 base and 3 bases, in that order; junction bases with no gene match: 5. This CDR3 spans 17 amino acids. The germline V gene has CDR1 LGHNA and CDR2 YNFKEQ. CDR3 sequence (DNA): TGTGCCAGCAGCCAAGGGGGTGGACAGGGGGACACCGGGGAGCTGTTTTTT. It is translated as CASSQGGGQGDTGELFF.

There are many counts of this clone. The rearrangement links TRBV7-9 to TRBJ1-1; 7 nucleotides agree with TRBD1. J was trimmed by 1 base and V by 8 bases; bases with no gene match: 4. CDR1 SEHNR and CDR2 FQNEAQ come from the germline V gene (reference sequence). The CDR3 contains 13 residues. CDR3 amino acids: CASGTEGNTEAFF. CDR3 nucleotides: TGTGCCAGCGGGACAGAAGGGAACACTGAAGCTTTCTTT.

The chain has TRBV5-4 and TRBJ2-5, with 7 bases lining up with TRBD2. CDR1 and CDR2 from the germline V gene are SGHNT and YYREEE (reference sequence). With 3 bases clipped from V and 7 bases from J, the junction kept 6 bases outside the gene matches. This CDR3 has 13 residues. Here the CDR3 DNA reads TGTGCCAGCAGCTGGGGGACTATCGGGACCCAGTACTTC. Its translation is CASSWGTIGTQYF.

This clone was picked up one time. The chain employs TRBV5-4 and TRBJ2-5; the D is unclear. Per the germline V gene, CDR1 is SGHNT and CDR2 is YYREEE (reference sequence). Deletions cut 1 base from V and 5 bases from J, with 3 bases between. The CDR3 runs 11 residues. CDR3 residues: CASSLQETQYF. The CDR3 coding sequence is TGTGCCAGCAGCTTGCAGGAGACCCAGTACTTC.

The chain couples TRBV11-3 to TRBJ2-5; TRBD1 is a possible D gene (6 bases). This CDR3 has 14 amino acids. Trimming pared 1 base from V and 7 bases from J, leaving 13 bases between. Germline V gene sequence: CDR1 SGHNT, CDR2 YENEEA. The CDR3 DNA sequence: TGTGCCAGCAGCTTAGGAGGCCAGGGGAGGACCCAGTACTTC. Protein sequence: CASSLGGQGRTQYF. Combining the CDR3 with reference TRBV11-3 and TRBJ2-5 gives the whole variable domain EAGVVQSPRYKIIEKKQPVAFWCNPISGHNTLYWYLQNLGQGPELLIRYENEEAVDDSQLPKDRFSAERLKGVDSTLKIQPAELGDSAVYLCASSLGGQGRTQYFGPGTRLLVL.

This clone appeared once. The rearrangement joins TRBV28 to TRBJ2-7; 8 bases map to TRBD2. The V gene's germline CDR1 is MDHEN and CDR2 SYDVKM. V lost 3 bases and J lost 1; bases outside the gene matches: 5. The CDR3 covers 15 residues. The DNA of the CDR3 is TGTGCCAGCAGTTTTTTAGCGGGGCCTTCCTACGAGCAGTACTTC. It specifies CASSFLAGPSYEQYF.

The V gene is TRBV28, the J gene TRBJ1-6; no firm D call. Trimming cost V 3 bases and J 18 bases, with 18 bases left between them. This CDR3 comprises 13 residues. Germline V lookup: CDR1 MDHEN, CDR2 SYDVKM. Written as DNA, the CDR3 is TGTGCCAGCAGTTTGGATCACGGGGATCTCCCCCACTTT. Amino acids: CASSLDHGDLPHF.

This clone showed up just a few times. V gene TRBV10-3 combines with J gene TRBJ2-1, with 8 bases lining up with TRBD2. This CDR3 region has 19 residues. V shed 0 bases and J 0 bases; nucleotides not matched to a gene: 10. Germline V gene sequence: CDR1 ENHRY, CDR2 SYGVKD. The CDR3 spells CAISESNGGRTSSYNEQFF. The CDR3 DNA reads TGTGCCATCAGTGAGTCGAACGGCGGGAGGACCAGCTCCTACAATGAGCAGTTCTTC.

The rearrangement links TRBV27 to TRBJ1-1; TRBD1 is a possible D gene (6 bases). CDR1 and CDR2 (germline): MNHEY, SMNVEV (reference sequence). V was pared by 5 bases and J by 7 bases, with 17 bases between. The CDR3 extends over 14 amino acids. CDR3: CASSLRGPGGEAFF. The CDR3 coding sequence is TGTGCCAGCAGTCTCAGGGGCCCAGGCGGTGAAGCTTTCTTT.

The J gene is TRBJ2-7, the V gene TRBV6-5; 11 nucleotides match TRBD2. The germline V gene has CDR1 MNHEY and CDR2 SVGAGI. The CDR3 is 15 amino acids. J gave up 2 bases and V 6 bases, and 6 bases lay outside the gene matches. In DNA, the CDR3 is TGTGCCAGCAGCATAACTAGCGGGAGAACCTACGAGCAGTACTTC. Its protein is CASSITSGRTYEQYF.

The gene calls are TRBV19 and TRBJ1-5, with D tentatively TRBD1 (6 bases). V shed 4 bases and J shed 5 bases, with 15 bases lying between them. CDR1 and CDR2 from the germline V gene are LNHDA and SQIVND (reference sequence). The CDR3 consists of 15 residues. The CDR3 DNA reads TGTGCCAGTAGTACAACAGGGAGAAAGGATCAGCCCCAGCATTTT. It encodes CASSTTGRKDQPQHF.

For the CDR3, the DNA is TGTGCCAGCAGCTTAGCGCCCTACGGGGGGCCTTTAGTATACGAGCAGTACTTC. This codes for CASSLAPYGGPLVYEQYF. The V gene is TRBV7-2, the J gene TRBJ2-5; possible D gene TRBD2, 7 bases. Gene TRBJ2-7 matches the end of the DNA better, so the J call may be wrong. Looked up from germline, CDR1 is SGHTA and CDR2 is FQGNSA. There are 18 residues in the CDR3.